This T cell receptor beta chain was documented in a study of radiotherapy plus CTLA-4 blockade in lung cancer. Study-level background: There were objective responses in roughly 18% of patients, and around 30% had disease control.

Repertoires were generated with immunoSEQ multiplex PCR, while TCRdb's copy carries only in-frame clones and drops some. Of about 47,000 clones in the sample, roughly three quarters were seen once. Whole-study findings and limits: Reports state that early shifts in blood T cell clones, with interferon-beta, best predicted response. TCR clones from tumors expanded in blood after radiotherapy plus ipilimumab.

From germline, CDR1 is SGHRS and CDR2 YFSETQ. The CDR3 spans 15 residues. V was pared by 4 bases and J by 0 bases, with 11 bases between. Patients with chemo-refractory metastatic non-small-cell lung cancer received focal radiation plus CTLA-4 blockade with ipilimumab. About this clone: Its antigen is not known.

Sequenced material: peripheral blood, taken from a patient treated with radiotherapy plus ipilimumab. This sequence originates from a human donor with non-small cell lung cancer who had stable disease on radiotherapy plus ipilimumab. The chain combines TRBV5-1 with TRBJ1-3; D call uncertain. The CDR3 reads CASSRDGNSGNTIYF. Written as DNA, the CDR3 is TGCGCCAGCAGCCGAGACGGAAACTCTGGAAACACCATATATTTT.